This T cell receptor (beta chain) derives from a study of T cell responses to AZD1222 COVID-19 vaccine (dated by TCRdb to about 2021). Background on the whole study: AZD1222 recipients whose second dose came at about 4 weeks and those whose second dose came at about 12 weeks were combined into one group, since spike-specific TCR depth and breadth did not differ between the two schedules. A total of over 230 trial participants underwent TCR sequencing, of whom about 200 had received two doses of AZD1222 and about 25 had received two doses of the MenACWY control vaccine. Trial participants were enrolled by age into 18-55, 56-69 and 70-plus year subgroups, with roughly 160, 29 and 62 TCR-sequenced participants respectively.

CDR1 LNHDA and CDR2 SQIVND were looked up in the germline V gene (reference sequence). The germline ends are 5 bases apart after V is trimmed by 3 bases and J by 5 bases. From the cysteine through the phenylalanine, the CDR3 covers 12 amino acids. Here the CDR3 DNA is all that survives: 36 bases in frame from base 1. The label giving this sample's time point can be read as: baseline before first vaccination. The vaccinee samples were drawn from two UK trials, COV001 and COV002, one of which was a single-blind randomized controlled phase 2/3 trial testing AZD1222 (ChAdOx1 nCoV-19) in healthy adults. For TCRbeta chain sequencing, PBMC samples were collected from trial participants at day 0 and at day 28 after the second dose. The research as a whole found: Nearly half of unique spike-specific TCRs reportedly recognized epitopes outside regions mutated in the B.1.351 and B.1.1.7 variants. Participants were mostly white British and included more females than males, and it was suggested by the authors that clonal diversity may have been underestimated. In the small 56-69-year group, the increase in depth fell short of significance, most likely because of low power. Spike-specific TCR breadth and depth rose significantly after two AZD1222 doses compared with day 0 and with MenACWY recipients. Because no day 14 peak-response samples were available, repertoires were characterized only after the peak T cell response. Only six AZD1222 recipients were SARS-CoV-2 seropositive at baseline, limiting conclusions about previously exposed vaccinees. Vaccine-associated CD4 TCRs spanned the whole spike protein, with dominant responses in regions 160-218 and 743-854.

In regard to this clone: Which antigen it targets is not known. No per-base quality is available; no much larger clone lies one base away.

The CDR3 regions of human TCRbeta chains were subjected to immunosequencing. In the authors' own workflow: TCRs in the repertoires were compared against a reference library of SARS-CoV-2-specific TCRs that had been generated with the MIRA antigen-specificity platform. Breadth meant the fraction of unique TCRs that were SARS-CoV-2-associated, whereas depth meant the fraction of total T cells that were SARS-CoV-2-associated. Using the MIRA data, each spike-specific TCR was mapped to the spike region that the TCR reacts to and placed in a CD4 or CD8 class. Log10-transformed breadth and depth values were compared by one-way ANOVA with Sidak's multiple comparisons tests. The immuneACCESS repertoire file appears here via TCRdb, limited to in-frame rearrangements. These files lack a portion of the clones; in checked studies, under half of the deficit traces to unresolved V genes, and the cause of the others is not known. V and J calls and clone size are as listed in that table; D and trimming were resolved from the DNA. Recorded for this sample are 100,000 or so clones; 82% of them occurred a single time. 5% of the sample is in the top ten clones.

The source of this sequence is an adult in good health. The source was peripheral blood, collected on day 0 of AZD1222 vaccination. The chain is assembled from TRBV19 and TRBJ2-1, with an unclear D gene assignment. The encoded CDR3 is CASSILDNEQFF. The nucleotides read TGTGCCAGTAGTATTCTGGACAATGAGCAGTTCTTC. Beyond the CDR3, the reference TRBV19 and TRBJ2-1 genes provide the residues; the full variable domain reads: DGGITQSPKYLFRKEGQNVTLSCEQNLNHDAMYWYRQDPGQGLRLIYYSQIVNDFQKGDIAEGYSVSREKKESFPLTVTSAQKNPTAFYLCASSILDNEQFFGPGTRLTVL.